This T cell receptor beta chain emerged from a study of a mutant IDH1 vaccine in newly diagnosed glioma. Study information: Patients under treatment included roughly 62% males and about 40% females and had a mean age of around 40 years.

Time point here: baseline, week 1 (first vaccination visit). Noted treatment: pre-vaccination baseline after standard-of-care therapy. Astrocytomas found in donors were new, WHO grade 3 or 4, IDH1-mutant and ATRX-lost. With 4 bases removed from V and 4 bases from J, the gap between germline ends came to 13 bases. Germline lookup yields CDR1 SNHLY and CDR2 FYNNEI. The CDR3 has 15 amino acids. TCRdb's table, derived via immunoSEQ multiplex PCR, lists solely in-frame clones and lacks some. The sample carries about 23,000 clones, about nine tenths recorded once. This specimen was PBMCs, taken from a glioma patient treated with radiotherapy, temozolomide or both. The chain is built from TRBV2 and TRBJ1-4; perhaps TRBD1 as D (5 bases). This TCR came from a man aged 30-40 years with glioma. CDR3 in DNA: TGTGCCAGCAGTGTGTCGGGGGGAATTAATGAAAAACTGTTTTTT. As protein: CASSVSGGINEKLFF.